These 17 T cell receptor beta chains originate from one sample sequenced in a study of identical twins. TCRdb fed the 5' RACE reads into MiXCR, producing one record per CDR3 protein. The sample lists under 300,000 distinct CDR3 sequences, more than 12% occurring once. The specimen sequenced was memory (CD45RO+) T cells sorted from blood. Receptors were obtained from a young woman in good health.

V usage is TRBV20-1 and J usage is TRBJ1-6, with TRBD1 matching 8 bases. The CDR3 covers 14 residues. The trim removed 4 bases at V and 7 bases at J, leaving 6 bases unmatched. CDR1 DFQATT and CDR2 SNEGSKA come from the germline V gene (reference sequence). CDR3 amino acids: CSATGQGSNSPLHF. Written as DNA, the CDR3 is TGCAGTGCTACCGGACAGGGCTCGAATTCACCCCTCCACTTT.

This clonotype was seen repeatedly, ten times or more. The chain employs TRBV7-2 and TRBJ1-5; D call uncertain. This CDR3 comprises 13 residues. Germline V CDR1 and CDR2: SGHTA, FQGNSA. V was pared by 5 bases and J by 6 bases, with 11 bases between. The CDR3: CASSVTWGQPQHF. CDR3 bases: TGTGCCAGCAGCGTAACCTGGGGTCAGCCCCAGCATTTT.

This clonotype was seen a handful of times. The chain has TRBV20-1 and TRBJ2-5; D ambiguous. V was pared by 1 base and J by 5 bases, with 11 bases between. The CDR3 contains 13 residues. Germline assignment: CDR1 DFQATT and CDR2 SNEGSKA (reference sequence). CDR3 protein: CSARAGFGETQYF. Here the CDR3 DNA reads TGCAGTGCTAGAGCTGGGTTCGGGGAGACCCAGTACTTC.

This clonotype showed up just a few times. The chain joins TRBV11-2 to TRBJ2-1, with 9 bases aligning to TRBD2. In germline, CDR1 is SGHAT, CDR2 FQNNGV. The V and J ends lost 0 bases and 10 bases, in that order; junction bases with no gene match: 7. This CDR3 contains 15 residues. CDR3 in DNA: TGTGCCAGCAGCTTAGAGCGGGGGGGCCTAGGGGAGCAGTTCTTC. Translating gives CASSLERGGLGEQFF.

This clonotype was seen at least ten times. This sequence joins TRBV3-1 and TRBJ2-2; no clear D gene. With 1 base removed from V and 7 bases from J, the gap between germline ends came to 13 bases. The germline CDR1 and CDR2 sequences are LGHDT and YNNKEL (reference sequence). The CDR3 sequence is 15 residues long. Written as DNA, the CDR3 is TGTGCCAGCAGCCAAGGGGCCCTTGAAGGCGGGGAGCTGTTTTTT. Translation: CASSQGALEGGELFF.

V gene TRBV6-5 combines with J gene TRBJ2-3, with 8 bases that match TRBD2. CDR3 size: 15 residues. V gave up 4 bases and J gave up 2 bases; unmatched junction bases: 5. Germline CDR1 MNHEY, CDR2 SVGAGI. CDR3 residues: CASSFRGGVTDTQYF. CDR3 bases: TGTGCCAGCAGTTTCCGGGGGGGTGTCACAGATACGCAGTATTTT.

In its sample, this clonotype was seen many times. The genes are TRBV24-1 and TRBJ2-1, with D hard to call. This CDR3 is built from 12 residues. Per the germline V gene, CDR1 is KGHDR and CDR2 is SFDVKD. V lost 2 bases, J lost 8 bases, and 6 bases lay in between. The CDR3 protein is CATSDSRHEQFF. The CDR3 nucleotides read TGTGCCACCAGTGATTCCAGACATGAGCAGTTCTTC.

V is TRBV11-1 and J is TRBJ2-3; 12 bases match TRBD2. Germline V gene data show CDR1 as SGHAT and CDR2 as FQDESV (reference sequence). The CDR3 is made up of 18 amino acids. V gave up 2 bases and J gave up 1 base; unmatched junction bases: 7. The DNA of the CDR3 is TGTGCCAGCAGCTTATGGGTCACTAGCGGGGGGCGCACAGATACGCAGTATTTT. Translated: CASSLWVTSGGRTDTQYF.

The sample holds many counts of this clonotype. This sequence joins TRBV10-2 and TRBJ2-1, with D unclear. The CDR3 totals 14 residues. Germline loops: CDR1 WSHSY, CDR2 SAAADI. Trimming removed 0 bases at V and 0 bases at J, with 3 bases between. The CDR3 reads CASSESGSYNEQFF. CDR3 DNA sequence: TGCGCCAGCAGTGAGTCGGGCTCCTACAATGAGCAGTTCTTC.

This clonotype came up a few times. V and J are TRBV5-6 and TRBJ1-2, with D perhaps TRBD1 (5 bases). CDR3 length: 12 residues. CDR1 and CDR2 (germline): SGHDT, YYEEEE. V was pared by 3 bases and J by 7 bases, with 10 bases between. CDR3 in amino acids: CASSYLGGGYTF. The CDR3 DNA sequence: TGTGCCAGCAGCTACCTCGGGGGTGGCTACACCTTC.

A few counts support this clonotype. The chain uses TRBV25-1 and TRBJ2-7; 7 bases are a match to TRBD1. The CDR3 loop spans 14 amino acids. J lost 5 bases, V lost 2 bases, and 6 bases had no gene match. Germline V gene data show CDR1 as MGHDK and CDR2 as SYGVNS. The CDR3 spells CASSERRTGDEQYF. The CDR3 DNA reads TGTGCCAGCAGTGAAAGGCGGACAGGAGACGAGCAGTACTTC.

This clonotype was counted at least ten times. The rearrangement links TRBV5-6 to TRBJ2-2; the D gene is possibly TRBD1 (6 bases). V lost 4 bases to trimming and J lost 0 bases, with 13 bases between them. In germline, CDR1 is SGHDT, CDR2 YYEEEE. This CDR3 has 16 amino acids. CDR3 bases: TGTGCCAGCAGCCCCCAGGGGTCCCCGAACACCGGGGAGCTGTTTTTT. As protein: CASSPQGSPNTGELFF. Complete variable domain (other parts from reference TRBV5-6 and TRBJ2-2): DAGVTQSPTHLIKTRGQQVTLRCSPKSGHDTVSWYQQALGQGPQFIFQYYEEEERQRGNFPDRFSGHQFPNYSSELNVNALLLGDSALYLCASSPQGSPNTGELFFGEGSRLTVL.

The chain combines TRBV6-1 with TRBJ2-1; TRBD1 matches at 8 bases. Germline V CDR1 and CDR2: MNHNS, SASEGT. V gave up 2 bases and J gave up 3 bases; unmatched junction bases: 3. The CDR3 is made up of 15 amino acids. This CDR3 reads CASSENRGSYNEQFF. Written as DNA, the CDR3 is TGTGCCAGCAGTGAAAACAGGGGGAGCTACAATGAGCAGTTCTTC.

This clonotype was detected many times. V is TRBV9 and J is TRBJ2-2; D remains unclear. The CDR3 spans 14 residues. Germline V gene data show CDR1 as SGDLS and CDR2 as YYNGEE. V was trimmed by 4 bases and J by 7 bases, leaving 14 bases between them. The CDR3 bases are TGTGCCAGCAGCCCTCGCCACTCGTACGGGGAGCTGTTTTTT. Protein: CASSPRHSYGELFF.

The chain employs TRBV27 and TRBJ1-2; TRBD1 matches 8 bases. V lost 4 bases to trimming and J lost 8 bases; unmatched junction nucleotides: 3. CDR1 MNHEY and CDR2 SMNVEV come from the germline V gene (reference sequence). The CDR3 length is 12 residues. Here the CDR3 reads CASSSDRVGYTF. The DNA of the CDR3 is TGTGCCAGCAGTTCGGACAGGGTCGGCTACACCTTC.

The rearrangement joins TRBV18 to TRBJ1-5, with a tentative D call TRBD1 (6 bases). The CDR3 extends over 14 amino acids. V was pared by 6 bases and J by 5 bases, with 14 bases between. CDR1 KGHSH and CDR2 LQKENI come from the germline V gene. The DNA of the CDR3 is TGTGCCAGCTCCCCTAGGGCAGGGGATCAGCCCCAGCATTTT. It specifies CASSPRAGDQPQHF.

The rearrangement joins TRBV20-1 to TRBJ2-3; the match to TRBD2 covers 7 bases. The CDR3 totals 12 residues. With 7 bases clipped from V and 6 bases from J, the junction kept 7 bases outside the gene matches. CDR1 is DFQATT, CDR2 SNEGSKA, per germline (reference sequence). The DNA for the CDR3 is TGCAGTGTCCTAGCGGCGGGGGATACGCAGTATTTT. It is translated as CSVLAAGDTQYF.